This T cell receptor beta chain was profiled in a study of blood T cell repertoires in COVID-19. This clone was counted once. In the study's own analysis: The authors estimated nucleated cell counts from reference gene primer amplification. The method was immunoSEQ multiplex PCR; TCRdb's version includes in-frame clones alone and lacks a portion of them. Clonal size and the V and J genes are those of that table, whereas D and trimming came from the DNA. The sample holds 110,000 or so clones; about 83% are singletons and the top ten take less than 5%. The receptor was derived from a woman in her 70s with acute or convalescent COVID-19. The sample was peripheral blood.

This chain's CDR3 is CASSRETSGFYEQFF. CDR3 coding DNA: TGCGCCAGCAGCCGGGAGACTAGCGGGTTTTATGAGCAGTTCTTC. The J gene is TRBJ2-1, the V gene TRBV4-1; 10 positions agree with TRBD2. Trimming removed 4 bases from V and 8 bases from J; junction bases left unmatched: 8. Germline V CDR1 and CDR2: MGHRA, YSYEKL. The CDR3 extends over 15 amino acids.